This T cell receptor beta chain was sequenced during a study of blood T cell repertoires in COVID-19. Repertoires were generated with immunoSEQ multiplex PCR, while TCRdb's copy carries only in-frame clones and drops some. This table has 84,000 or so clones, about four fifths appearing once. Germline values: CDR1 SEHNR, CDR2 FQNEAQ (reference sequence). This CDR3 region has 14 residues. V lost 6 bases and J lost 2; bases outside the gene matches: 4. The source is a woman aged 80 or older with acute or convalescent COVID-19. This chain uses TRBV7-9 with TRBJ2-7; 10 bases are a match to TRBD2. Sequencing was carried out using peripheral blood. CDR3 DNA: TGTGCCAGCAGACGGACTAGCGGACCCTACGAGCAGTACTTC. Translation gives CASRRTSGPYEQYF.